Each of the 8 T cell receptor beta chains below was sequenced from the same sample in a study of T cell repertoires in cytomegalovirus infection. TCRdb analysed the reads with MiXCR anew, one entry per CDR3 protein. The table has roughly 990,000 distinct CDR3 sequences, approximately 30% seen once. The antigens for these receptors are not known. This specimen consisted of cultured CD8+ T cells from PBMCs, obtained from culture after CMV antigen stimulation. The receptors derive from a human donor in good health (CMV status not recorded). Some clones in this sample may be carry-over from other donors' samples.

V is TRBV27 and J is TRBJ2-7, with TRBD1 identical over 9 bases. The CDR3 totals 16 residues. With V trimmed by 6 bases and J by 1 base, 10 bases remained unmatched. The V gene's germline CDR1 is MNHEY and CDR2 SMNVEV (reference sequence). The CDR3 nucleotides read TGTGCCAGCAGCCCCAATAACAGGGGGCTATCCTACGAGCAGTACTTC. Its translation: CASSPNNRGLSYEQYF.

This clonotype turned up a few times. CDR3 coding DNA: TGTGCCAGCAGTGTTGCAGATGCCCAAGAGACCCAGTACTTC. Amino acid sequence: CASSVADAQETQYF. The V call is TRBV27, the J call TRBJ2-5; D not resolved. Trimming cost V 5 bases and J 1 base, with 11 bases left between them. The CDR3 totals 14 residues. CDR1 is MNHEY and CDR2 is SMNVEV in the germline V gene (reference sequence).

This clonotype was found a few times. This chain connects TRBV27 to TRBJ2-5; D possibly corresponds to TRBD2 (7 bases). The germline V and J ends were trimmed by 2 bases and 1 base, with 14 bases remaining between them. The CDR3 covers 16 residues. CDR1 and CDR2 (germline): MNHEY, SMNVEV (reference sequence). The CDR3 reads CASSLGGGRRQETQYF. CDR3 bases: TGTGCCAGCAGTTTAGGGGGGGGCAGGCGCCAAGAGACCCAGTACTTC.

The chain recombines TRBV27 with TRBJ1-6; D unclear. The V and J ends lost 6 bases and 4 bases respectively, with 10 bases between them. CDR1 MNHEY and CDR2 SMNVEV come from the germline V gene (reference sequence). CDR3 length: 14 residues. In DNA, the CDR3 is TGTGCCAGCAGCGTCGGGCAGTATAATTCACCCCTCCACTTT. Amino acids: CASSVGQYNSPLHF.

The CDR3 nucleotides are TGTGCCAGCAGCTTCATACGCGATGGGGGGGCCGGGACAGTTTACGGCAATGAGCAGTTCTTC. Protein product: CASSFIRDGGAGTVYGNEQFF. The chain is built from TRBV5-6 and TRBJ2-1, with D possibly being TRBD1 or TRBD2 (7 bases each). Trimming removed 2 bases at V and 6 bases at J, with 33 bases between. Looked up from germline, CDR1 is SGHDT and CDR2 is YYEEEE. The CDR3 has 21 amino acids.

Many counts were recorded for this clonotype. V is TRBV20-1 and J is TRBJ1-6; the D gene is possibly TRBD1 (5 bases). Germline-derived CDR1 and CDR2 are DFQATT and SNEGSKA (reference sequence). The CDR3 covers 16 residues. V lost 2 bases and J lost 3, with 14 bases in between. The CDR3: CSARRQSKGYNSPLHF. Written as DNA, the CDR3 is TGCAGTGCTAGACGACAGAGCAAGGGCTATAATTCACCCCTCCACTTT.

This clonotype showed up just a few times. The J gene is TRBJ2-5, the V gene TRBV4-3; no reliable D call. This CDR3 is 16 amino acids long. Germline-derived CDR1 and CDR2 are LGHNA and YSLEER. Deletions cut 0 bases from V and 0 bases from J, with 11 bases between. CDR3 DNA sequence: TGCGCCAGCAGCCAAGAAGTGAACCCGTACCAAGAGACCCAGTACTTC. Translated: CASSQEVNPYQETQYF.

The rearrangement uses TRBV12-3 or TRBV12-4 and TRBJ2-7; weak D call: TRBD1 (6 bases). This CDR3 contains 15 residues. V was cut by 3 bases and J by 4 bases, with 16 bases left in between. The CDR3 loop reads CASSFSRGRYYEQYF. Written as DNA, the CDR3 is TGTGCCAGCAGTTTTAGCAGGGGCCGATATTACGAGCAGTACTTC.